This T cell receptor beta chain derives from a study of T cell changes during pregnancy in multiple sclerosis (dated 2019 in TCRdb). With respect to the entire study: In women with multiple sclerosis, the researchers looked at how the T cell repertoire shifted as pregnancy progressed.

The germline V gene supplies CDR1 SGHVS and CDR2 FQNEAQ. From its cysteine to its phenylalanine, the CDR3 spans 13 amino acids. Only the CDR3 region is kept as DNA, spanning 39 bases read in frame from base 1. V and J lose 5 bases and 0 bases, and a span of 5 bases separates them. For this clone: The antigen it recognizes is unknown. No base-level quality is on record; no much larger clone is a single base apart.

Library preparation was by the immunoSEQ multiplex PCR assay. In TCRdb, the immuneACCESS table is reduced to in-frame sequences with V and J assigned. These tables do not hold every clone; where another copy was compared, an unresolved V gene accounts for under half, and the others remain unexplained. This sample lists approximately 85,000 clones; 91% were detected once. The ten top clones hold approximately 2.4% of the sample. This specimen consisted of peripheral blood, obtained in the first trimester of pregnancy. Here the chain combines TRBV7-8 and TRBJ1-5; a confident D gene designation cannot be given. The receptor was derived from a female donor with multiple sclerosis, enrolled in a pregnancy study. CDR3 reads: CASSPNSNQPQHF. The nucleotide sequence is given as TGTGCCAGCAGCCCCAATAGCAATCAGCCCCAGCATTTT.